This T cell receptor (beta chain) was documented in a study of blood T cell repertoires in COVID-19. Whole-study context: PBMCs, B-cell-depleted T cells, or T cells were the source of the cDNA or gDNA that made up the material.

The germline CDR1 and CDR2 sequences are SNHLY and FYNNEI. The CDR3 is 14 residues long. J was trimmed by 4 bases and V by 5 bases; bases with no gene match: 5. The assay was immunoSEQ multiplex PCR, and TCRdb's table has in-frame clones only and misses some. The table has roughly 230,000 clones, under 90% seen once. The source is a woman at least 80 years old with COVID-19, enrolled during active disease. The V gene is TRBV2, the J gene TRBJ1-2, with 9 bases matching TRBD1. The sample comprised peripheral blood. Here the CDR3 reads CASSIQGASYGYTF. CDR3 coding DNA: TGTGCCAGCAGTATACAGGGGGCTTCCTATGGCTACACCTTC.